The clone carrying this T cell receptor beta chain was found once. CDR1 is MDHEN and CDR2 is SYDVKM in the germline V gene. V trimming: 6 bases; J trimming: 7 bases; junction bases outside the gene matches: 9. The CDR3 extends over 14 amino acids. How the authors handled the data: Nucleated cell number was recorded as an estimate derived from reference gene primer amplification. TCRdb's table, derived via immunoSEQ multiplex PCR, lists solely in-frame clones and lacks some. V, J and clone size were drawn from that table, and D and trimming were deduced from the DNA. Of roughly 230,000 clones in the sample, around 82% were seen once. This specimen comes from a study of blood T cell repertoires in COVID-19. Study background: Acute-phase and convalescent COVID-19 samples originated in the United States, Italy and Spain. From T cells, B-cell-depleted T cells, or PBMCs came the material, which was cDNA or gDNA.

The sequenced material came from peripheral blood. The chain employs TRBV28 and TRBJ1-1; 9 bases are shared with TRBD1. The sequence came from a man in his forties or fifties with active or convalescent COVID-19. Written as DNA, the CDR3 is TGTGCCAGCAGCCGCGAACCGGGACAGGGTGAAGCTTTCTTT. Amino acids: CASSREPGQGEAFF. The full variable domain, rest sourced from reference TRBV28 and TRBJ1-1, is DVKVTQSSRYLVKRTGEKVFLECVQDMDHENMFWYRQDPGLGLRLIYFSYDVKMKEKGDIPEGYSVSREKKERFSLILESASTNQTSMYLCASSREPGQGEAFFGQGTRLTVV.